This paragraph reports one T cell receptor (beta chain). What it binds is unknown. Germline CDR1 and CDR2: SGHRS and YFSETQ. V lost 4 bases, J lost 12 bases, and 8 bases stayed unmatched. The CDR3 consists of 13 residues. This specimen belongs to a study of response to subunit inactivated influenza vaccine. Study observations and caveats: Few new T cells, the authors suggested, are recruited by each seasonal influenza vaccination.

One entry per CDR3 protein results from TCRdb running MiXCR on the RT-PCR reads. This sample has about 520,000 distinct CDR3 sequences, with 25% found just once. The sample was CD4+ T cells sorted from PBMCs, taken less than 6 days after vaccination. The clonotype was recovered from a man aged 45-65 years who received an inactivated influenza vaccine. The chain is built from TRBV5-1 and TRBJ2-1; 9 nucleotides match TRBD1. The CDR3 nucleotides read TGCGCCAGCAGCACCGGACAGGGGTTGGGGCAGTTCTTC. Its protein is CASSTGQGLGQFF. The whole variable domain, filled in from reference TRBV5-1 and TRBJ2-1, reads KAGVTQTPRYLIKTRGQQVTLSCSPISGHRSVSWYQQTPGQGLQFLFEYFSETQRNKGNFPGRFSGRQFSNSRSEMNVSTLELGDSALYLCASSTGQGLGQFFGPGTRLTVL.